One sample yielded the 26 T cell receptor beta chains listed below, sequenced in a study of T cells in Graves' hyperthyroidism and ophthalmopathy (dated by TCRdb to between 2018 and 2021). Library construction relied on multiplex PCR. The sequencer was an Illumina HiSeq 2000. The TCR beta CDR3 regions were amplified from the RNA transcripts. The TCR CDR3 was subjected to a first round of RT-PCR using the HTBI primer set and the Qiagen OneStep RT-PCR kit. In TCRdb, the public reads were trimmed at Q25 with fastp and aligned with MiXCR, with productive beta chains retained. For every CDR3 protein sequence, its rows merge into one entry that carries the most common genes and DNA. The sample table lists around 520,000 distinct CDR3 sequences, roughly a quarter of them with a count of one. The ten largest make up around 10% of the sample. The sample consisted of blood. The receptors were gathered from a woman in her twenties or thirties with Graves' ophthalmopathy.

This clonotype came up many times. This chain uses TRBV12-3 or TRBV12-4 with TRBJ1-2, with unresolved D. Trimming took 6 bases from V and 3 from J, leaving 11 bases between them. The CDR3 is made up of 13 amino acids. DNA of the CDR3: TGTGCCAGCAGCAGAGACATAGACTATGGCTACACCTTC. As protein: CASSRDIDYGYTF.

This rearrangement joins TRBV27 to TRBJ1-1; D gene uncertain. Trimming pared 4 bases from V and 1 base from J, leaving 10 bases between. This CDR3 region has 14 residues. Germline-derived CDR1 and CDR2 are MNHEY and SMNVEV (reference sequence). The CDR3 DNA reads TGTGCCAGCAGTTGGAGGACGGGGAACACTGAAGCTTTCTTT. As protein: CASSWRTGNTEAFF.

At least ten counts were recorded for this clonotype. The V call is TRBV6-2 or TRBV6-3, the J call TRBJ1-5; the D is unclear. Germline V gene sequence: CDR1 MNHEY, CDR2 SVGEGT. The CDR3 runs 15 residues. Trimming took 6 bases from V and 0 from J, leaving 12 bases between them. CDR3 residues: CASSQLAGSNQPQHF. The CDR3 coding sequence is TGTGCCAGCAGCCAGCTGGCAGGTAGCAATCAGCCCCAGCATTTT.

The CDR3 DNA is TGTGCCAGCAGCGGACCGACTAGCCAGGCCGAGCAGTACTTC. It translates to CASSGPTSQAEQYF. The rearrangement links TRBV9 to TRBJ2-7; TRBD2 matches 7 bases. Germline lookup yields CDR1 SGDLS and CDR2 YYNGEE. With 3 bases clipped from V and 6 bases from J, the junction kept 9 bases outside the gene matches. CDR3 length equals 14 residues.

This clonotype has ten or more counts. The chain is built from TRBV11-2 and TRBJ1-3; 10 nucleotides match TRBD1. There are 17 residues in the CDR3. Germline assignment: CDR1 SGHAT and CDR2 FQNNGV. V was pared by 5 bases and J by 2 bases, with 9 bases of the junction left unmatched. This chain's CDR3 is CASSPFAGQGPGNTIYF. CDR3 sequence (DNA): TGTGCCAGCAGCCCCTTTGCGGGACAGGGGCCTGGAAACACCATATATTTT.

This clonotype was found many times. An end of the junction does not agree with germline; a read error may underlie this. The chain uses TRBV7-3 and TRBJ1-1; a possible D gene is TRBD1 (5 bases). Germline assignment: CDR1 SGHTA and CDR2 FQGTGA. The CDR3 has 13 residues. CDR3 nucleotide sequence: TGTGCCAGCAGCCTAACAGGAGGGTACGAAGCTTTCTTT. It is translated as CASSLTGGYEAFF.

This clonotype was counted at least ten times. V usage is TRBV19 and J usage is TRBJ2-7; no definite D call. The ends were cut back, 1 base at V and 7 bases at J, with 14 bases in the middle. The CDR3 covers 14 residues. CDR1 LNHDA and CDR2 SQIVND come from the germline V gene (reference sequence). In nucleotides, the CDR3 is TGTGCCAGTAGTATAGTTGGGTCAGCGTCGGAGCAGTACTTC. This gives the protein CASSIVGSASEQYF.

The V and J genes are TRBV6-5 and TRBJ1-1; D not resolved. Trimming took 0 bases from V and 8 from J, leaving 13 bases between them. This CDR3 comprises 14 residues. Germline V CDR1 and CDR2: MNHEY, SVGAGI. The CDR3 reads CASSYSSGSREAFF. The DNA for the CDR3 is TGTGCCAGCAGTTACTCATCCGGAAGTAGAGAAGCTTTCTTT.

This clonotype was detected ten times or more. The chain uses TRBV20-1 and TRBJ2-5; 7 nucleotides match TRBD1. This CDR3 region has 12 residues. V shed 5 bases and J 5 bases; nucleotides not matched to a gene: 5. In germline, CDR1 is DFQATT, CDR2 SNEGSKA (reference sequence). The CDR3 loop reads CSAVRGMETQYF. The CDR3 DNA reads TGCAGTGCTGTCAGGGGGATGGAGACCCAGTACTTC.

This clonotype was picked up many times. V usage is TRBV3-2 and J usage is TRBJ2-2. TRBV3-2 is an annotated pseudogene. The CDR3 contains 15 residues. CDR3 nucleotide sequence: TGTGCCAGCAGCCAAGCCGCCACAGAGGCCGGGGAGCTGTTTTTT. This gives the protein CASSQAATEAGELFF.

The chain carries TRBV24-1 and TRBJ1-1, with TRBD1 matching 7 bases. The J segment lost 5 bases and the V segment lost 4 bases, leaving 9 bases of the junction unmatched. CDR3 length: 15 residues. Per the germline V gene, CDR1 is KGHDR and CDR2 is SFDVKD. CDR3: CATSDPDRVGTEAFF. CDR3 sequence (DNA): TGTGCCACCAGTGACCCCGACAGGGTGGGTACTGAAGCTTTCTTT.

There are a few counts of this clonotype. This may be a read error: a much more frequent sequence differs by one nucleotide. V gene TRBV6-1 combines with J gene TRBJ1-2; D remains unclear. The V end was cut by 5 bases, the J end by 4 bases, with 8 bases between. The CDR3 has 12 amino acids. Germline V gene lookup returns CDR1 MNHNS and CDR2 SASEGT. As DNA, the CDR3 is TGTGCCAGCAGTAAGGGAACCTATGGCTACACCTTC. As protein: CASSKGTYGYTF.

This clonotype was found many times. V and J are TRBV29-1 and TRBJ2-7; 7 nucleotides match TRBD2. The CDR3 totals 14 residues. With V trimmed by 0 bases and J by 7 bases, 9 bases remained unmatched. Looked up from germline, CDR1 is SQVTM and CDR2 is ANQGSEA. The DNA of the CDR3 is TGCAGCGTTGAAGAGGACCGCCGAGCGGGGGAGCAGTACTTC. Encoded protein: CSVEEDRRAGEQYF.

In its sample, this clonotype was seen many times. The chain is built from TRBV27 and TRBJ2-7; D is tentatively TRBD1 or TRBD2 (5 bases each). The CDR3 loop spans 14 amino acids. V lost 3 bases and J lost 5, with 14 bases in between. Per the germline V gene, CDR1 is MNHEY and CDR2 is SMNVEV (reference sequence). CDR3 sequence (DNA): TGTGCCAGCAGTTTGGTATGGGGGTTGCACGAGCAGTACTTC. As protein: CASSLVWGLHEQYF.

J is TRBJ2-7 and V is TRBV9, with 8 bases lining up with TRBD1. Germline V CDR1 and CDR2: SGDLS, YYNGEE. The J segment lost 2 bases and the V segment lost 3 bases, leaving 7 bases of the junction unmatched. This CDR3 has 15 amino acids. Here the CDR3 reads CASSASGTGPYEQYF. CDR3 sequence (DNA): TGTGCCAGCAGCGCCTCCGGGACAGGACCCTACGAGCAGTACTTC.

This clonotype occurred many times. The DNA of the CDR3 is TGTGCCAGCAGTTATCATGCGCGGCAGGGAGACCACGAGCAGTACTTC. The encoded protein is CASSYHARQGDHEQYF. This chain links TRBV6-5 with TRBJ2-7; TRBD1 or TRBD2 may be the D gene (5 bases each). The V end lost 3 bases, the J end lost 5 bases, and 20 bases lay between the germline ends. The CDR3 runs to 16 residues. Looked up from germline, CDR1 is MNHEY and CDR2 is SVGAGI.

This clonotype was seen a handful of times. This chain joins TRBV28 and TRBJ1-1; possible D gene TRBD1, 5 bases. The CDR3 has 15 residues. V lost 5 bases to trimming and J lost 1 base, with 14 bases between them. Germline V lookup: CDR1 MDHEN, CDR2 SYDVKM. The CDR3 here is CASSQGAGSNTEAFF. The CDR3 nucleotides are TGTGCCAGCAGTCAGGGTGCAGGGTCGAACACTGAAGCTTTCTTT.

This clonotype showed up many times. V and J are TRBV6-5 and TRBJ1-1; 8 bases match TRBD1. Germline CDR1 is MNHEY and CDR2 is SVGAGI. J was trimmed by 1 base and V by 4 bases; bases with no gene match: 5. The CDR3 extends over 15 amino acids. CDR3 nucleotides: TGTGCCAGCAGTTTCCAGGGGGCTCCGAACACTGAAGCTTTCTTT. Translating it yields CASSFQGAPNTEAFF.

CDR3 protein: CSAGGFRGSSEAFF. The CDR3 region has the DNA TGCAGCGCTGGAGGGTTTAGGGGGAGCTCTGAAGCTTTCTTT. The chain couples TRBV29-1 to TRBJ1-1; D is possibly TRBD1 (6 bases). The CDR3 is made up of 14 amino acids. Germline V lookup: CDR1 SQVTM, CDR2 ANQGSEA. V shed 7 bases and J shed 6 bases, with 21 bases lying between them.

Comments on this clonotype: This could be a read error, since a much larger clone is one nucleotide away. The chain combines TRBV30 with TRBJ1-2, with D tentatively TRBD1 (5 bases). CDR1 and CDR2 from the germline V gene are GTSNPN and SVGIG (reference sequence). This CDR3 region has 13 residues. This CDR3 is CVWRGYMNYGYTF. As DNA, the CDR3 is TGTGTCTGGAGGGGATACATGAACTATGGCTACACCTTC.

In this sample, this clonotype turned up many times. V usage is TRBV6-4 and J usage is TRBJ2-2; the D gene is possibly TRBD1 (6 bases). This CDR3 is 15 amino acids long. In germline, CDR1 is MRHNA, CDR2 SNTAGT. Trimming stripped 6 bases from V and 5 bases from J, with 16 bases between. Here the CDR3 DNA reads TGTGCCAGCAGCGAGGGGGTTGCCGCGACCGGGGAGCTGTTTTTT. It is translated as CASSEGVAATGELFF.

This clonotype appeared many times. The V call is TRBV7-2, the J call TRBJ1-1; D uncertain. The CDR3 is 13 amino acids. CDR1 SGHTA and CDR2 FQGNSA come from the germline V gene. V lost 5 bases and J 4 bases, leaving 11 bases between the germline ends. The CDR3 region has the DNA TGTGCCAGCAGCGGGGTACTTGGCACTGAAGCTTTCTTT. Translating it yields CASSGVLGTEAFF.

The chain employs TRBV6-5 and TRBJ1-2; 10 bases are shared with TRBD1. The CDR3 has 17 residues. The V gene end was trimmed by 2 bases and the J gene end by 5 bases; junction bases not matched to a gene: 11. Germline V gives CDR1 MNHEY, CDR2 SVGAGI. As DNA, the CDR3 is TGTGCCAGCAGTTACAGCCTCCTCGGGACAGGGGATTATGGCTACACCTTC. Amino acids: CASSYSLLGTGDYGYTF.

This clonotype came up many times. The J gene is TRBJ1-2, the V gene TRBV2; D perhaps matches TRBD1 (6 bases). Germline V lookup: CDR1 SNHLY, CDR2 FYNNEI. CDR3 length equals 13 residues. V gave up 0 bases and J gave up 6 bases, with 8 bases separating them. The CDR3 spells CASSEAWTDGYTF. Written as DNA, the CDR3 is TGTGCCAGCAGTGAAGCTTGGACAGATGGCTACACCTTC.

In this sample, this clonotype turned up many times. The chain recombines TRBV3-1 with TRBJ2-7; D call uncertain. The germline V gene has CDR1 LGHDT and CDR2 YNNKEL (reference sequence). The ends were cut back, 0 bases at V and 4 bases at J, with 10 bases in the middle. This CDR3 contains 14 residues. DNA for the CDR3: TGTGCCAGCAGCCAAGACGACGTACTATACGAGCAGTACTTC. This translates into CASSQDDVLYEQYF.

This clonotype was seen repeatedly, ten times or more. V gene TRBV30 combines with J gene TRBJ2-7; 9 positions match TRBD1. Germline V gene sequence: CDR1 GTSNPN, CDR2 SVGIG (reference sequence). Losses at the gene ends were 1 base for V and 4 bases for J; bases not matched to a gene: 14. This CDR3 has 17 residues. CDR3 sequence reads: CAWSGGGQGFFLYEQYF. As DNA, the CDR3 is TGTGCCTGGAGTGGAGGCGGACAGGGGTTCTTTTTGTACGAGCAGTACTTC.